These 32 T cell receptor beta chains came from one sample sequenced in a study of T cell repertoires and HLA-DP antigens. These receptors lack a known antigen. The repertoire was sequenced with immunoSEQ multiplex PCR; TCRdb's copy has only in-frame clones and lacks some. This sample has about 89,000 clones; around nine tenths occur once, and the top ten carry approximately 1.5%. The sequenced sample consisted of CD4+ T cells from PBMCs. The receptors stem from a man aged 45 to 65 in good health and CMV-seronegative.

The chain employs TRBV7-3 and TRBJ1-2; D might be TRBD1 (5 bases). V lost 4 bases and J lost 5, with 11 bases in between. The CDR3 loop spans 13 amino acids. Germline V gene data show CDR1 as SGHTA and CDR2 as FQGTGA. The CDR3 bases are TGTGCCAGCAGCTCCCGGGACGGGTATGGCTACACCTTC. Residues: CASSSRDGYGYTF.

The V gene is TRBV5-4, the J gene TRBJ2-1, with TRBD2 identical over 7 bases. The CDR3 extends over 13 amino acids. The V gene end was trimmed by 0 bases and the J gene end by 8 bases; junction bases not matched to a gene: 2. Germline V gene sequence: CDR1 SGHNT, CDR2 YYREEE (reference sequence). The DNA for the CDR3 is TGTGCCAGCAGCTTGGCCGCGGGAGATGAGCAGTTCTTC. Amino acid sequence: CASSLAAGDEQFF.

The gene calls are TRBV7-8 and TRBJ1-1; unclear D gene. Germline CDR1 SGHVS, CDR2 FQNEAQ. This CDR3 contains 13 residues. Trimming removed 9 bases at V and 1 base at J, with 12 bases between. The CDR3 DNA reads TGTGCCAGTAGACTAGGGAGGAACACTGAAGCTTTCTTT. Its translation: CASRLGRNTEAFF. Full variable domain (remainder filled in from reference TRBV7-8 and TRBJ1-1): GAGVSQSPRYKVAKRGQDVALRCDPISGHVSLFWYQQALGQGPEFLTYFQNEAQLDKSGLPSDRFFAERPEGSVSTLKIQRTQQEDSAVYLCASRLGRNTEAFFGQGTRLTVV.

This sequence joins TRBV5-1 and TRBJ1-2, with D unresolved. The germline gives CDR1 SGHRS, CDR2 YFSETQ. The germline V and J ends were trimmed by 4 bases and 5 bases, with 15 bases remaining between them. CDR3 length equals 14 residues. For the CDR3, the DNA is TGCGCCAGCAGCAGCGGTGCGACGGTATATGGCTACACCTTC. This codes for CASSSGATVYGYTF.

The chain has TRBV18 and TRBJ2-7, with 10 bases matching TRBD1. With 3 bases clipped from V and 6 bases from J, the junction kept 5 bases outside the gene matches. Germline V gene sequence: CDR1 KGHSH, CDR2 LQKENI. This CDR3 has 14 residues. The DNA of the CDR3 is TGTGCCAGCTCACCTGACAGGGGGCAGGGCGAGCAGTACTTC. Translating it yields CASSPDRGQGEQYF.

The chain employs TRBV27 and TRBJ2-7; a possible D gene is TRBD1 (6 bases). CDR1 is MNHEY, CDR2 SMNVEV, per germline (reference sequence). CDR3 length equals 14 residues. V was shortened by 8 bases and J by 0 bases, with 14 bases between the two germline ends. CDR3 coding DNA: TGTGCCAGCGGTCGAAGGGGGATCTCCTACGAGCAGTACTTC. It is translated as CASGRRGISYEQYF.

The rearrangement links TRBV30 to TRBJ2-6; 7 bases are shared with TRBD1. This CDR3 is built from 16 residues. Trimming at V came to 1 base and at J to 0 bases, leaving 3 bases not matched to a gene. In germline, CDR1 is GTSNPN, CDR2 SVGIG (reference sequence). CDR3 sequence reads: CAWSGTGVSGANVLTF. The CDR3 DNA sequence: TGTGCCTGGAGTGGCACAGGGGTCTCTGGGGCCAACGTCCTGACTTTC.

A few counts support this clone. V gene TRBV19 combines with J gene TRBJ2-5, with 9 bases lining up with TRBD2. The germline gives CDR1 LNHDA, CDR2 SQIVND (reference sequence). The CDR3 sequence is 16 residues long. Trimming took 6 bases from V and 2 from J; bases not matched to a gene: 10. CDR3 in DNA: TGTGCCAGTAGGTACTCTAGCGGGATCTCACAAGAGACCCAGTACTTC. Translation gives CASRYSSGISQETQYF.

The gene calls are TRBV7-8 and TRBJ2-7; 9 nucleotides match TRBD1. Germline values: CDR1 SGHVS, CDR2 FQNEAQ. The CDR3 has 15 residues. Losses at the gene ends were 6 bases for V and 1 base for J; bases not matched to a gene: 7. CDR3 coding DNA: TGTGCCAGCAGAGCCGGGACAGGGACGTCCTACGAGCAGTACTTC. As protein: CASRAGTGTSYEQYF. Variable domain in full (rest from reference TRBV7-8 and TRBJ2-7): GAGVSQSPRYKVAKRGQDVALRCDPISGHVSLFWYQQALGQGPEFLTYFQNEAQLDKSGLPSDRFFAERPEGSVSTLKIQRTQQEDSAVYLCASRAGTGTSYEQYFGPGTRLTVT.

V is TRBV30 and J is TRBJ2-3, with 7 bases aligning to TRBD1. Germline trimming cut 6 bases from V and 4 bases from J; bases unmatched to any gene: 10. The V gene's germline CDR1 is GTSNPN and CDR2 SVGIG (reference sequence). The CDR3 length is 14 residues. The chain's CDR3 is CACGRQGASDTQYF. In DNA, the CDR3 is TGTGCCTGCGGACGACAGGGAGCTTCAGATACGCAGTATTTT.

The chain carries TRBV7-2 and TRBJ2-7, with D perhaps matching TRBD2 (5 bases). Trimming pared 1 base from V and 2 bases from J, leaving 6 bases between. From germline, CDR1 is SGHTA and CDR2 FQGNSA. The length of the CDR3 is 13 residues. CDR3 sequence (DNA): TGTGCCAGCAGCTTAGTGGGAGCCTACGAGCAGTACTTC. This sequence encodes CASSLVGAYEQYF.

This sequence joins TRBV19 and TRBJ2-2; TRBD2 aligns across 8 bases. CDR3 size: 15 residues. Germline CDR1 and CDR2: LNHDA and SQIVND (reference sequence). Losses at the gene ends were 7 bases for V and 6 bases for J; bases not matched to a gene: 10. The CDR3 loop reads CASITGTSLSGELFF. In DNA form, the CDR3 reads TGTGCCAGTATCACCGGGACTAGTTTATCCGGGGAGCTGTTTTTT.

The rearrangement uses TRBV9 and TRBJ1-3; D may be TRBD1 (5 bases). V gave up 2 bases and J gave up 4 bases, with 10 bases separating them. Germline V lookup: CDR1 SGDLS, CDR2 YYNGEE. The CDR3 sequence is 14 residues long. Here the CDR3 reads CASSVGTQGNTIYF. The DNA for the CDR3 is TGTGCCAGCAGCGTGGGGACCCAAGGAAACACCATATATTTT.

J is TRBJ2-3 and V is TRBV11-3; weak D call: TRBD2 (5 bases). Germline CDR1 is SGHNT and CDR2 is YENEEA. V lost 4 bases and J 0 bases, leaving 5 bases between the germline ends. This CDR3 is built from 13 residues. CDR3 DNA: TGTGCCAGCAGCTCGGGGAGCACAGATACGCAGTATTTT. Encoded protein: CASSSGSTDTQYF.

V is TRBV4-3 and J is TRBJ2-7; the D gene could be TRBD1 or TRBD2 (6 bases each). Trimming stripped 1 base from V and 7 bases from J, with 8 bases between. Germline loops: CDR1 LGHNA, CDR2 YSLEER. The CDR3 covers 12 residues. CDR3 amino acids: CASSQVGGEQYF. CDR3 bases: TGCGCCAGCAGCCAAGTAGGGGGGGAGCAGTACTTC.

The V and J genes are TRBV4-1 and TRBJ1-5, with a possible D match to TRBD1 (6 bases). V dropped 0 bases and J dropped 3 bases, with 15 bases sitting between them. CDR3 length: 17 amino acids. CDR1 and CDR2 (germline): MGHRA, YSYEKL. In DNA form, the CDR3 reads TGCGCCAGCAGCCAAGATTTGCAGGGGTTGTACAATCAGCCCCAGCATTTT. Encoded protein: CASSQDLQGLYNQPQHF.

This chain uses TRBV11-2 with TRBJ2-7; 14 nucleotides align to TRBD2. The CDR3 runs 15 residues. Germline V gene data show CDR1 as SGHAT and CDR2 as FQNNGV. V trimming: 2 bases; J trimming: 4 bases; junction bases outside the gene matches: 1. The CDR3 nucleotides are TGTGCCAGCAGCTTAAGACTAGCGGGGGGGTACGAGCAGTACTTC. Its protein is CASSLRLAGGYEQYF.

The chain joins TRBV14 to TRBJ2-7; 9 bases line up with TRBD1. Germline values: CDR1 SGHDN, CDR2 FVKESK. V dropped 1 base and J dropped 6; count of bases not matched to a gene: 10. The CDR3 spans 16 residues. CDR3 region: CASSQGTGVSTGEQYF. For the CDR3, the DNA is TGTGCCAGCAGCCAAGGGACAGGGGTTAGTACCGGCGAGCAGTACTTC.

This sequence joins TRBV6-6 and TRBJ2-7; D not resolved. Trimming removed 6 bases at V and 3 bases at J, with 18 bases between. The CDR3 is 15 amino acids. Germline-derived CDR1 and CDR2 are MNHNY and SVGAGI (reference sequence). DNA of the CDR3: TGTGCCAGCAGCCGCCCACATGACAAGAGCTACGAGCAGTACTTC. Its protein product is CASSRPHDKSYEQYF.

The chain is built from TRBV18 and TRBJ2-7; D might be TRBD2 (6 bases). V was trimmed by 1 base and J by 0 bases, leaving 10 bases between them. CDR1 is KGHSH, CDR2 LQKENI, per germline. The CDR3 totals 15 residues. CDR3 sequence (DNA): TGTGCCAGCTCACCACAGGAGGGGTCCTCCTACGAGCAGTACTTC. The encoded protein is CASSPQEGSSYEQYF. Variable domain in full (rest from reference TRBV18 and TRBJ2-7): NAGVMQNPRHLVRRRGQEARLRCSPMKGHSHVYWYRQLPEEGLKFMVYLQKENIIDESGMPKERFSAEFPKEGPSILRIQQVVRGDSAAYFCASSPQEGSSYEQYFGPGTRLTVT.

This chain joins TRBV30 and TRBJ2-3; the match to TRBD2 covers 9 bases. Germline V gene data show CDR1 as GTSNPN and CDR2 as SVGIG (reference sequence). The J segment lost 4 bases and the V segment lost 7 bases, leaving 12 bases of the junction unmatched. This CDR3 is 15 amino acids long. In DNA form, the CDR3 reads TGTGCCTTCTCTTTTAGCGGGAGTATCTCAGATACGCAGTATTTT. Translation: CAFSFSGSISDTQYF.

The chain combines TRBV6-6 with TRBJ2-3; TRBD2 matches at 9 bases. The CDR3 extends over 14 amino acids. In germline, CDR1 is MNHNY, CDR2 SVGAGI (reference sequence). With V trimmed by 6 bases and J by 0 bases, 1 base remained unmatched. The CDR3 region is CASRREGSTDTQYF. In nucleotides, the CDR3 is TGTGCCAGCAGGCGGGAGGGAAGCACAGATACGCAGTATTTT.

J is TRBJ2-1 and V is TRBV5-5; possibly TRBD2 for D (5 bases). The CDR3 extends over 16 amino acids. The V gene's germline CDR1 is SGHKS and CDR2 YYEKEE (reference sequence). Trimming removed 4 bases from V and 0 bases from J, with 14 bases in between. The CDR3 here is CASSPRGSISYNEQFF. CDR3 coding DNA: TGTGCCAGCAGCCCTCGGGGATCGATCTCCTACAATGAGCAGTTCTTC.

The CDR3 region is CASSEQGDIQYF. In DNA, the CDR3 is TGTGCCAGCAGTGAACAGGGAGACATTCAGTACTTC. The V call is TRBV6-1, the J call TRBJ2-4, with D tentatively TRBD1 or TRBD2 (5 bases each). The ends were cut back, 2 bases at V and 8 bases at J, with 7 bases in the middle. The CDR3 consists of 12 residues. Germline lookup yields CDR1 MNHNS and CDR2 SASEGT.

The CDR3 spells CASSQDGNSEQYF. CDR3 in DNA: TGTGCCAGTAGTCAGGATGGGAATAGCGAGCAGTACTTC. This chain links TRBV19 with TRBJ2-7; D remains unclear. CDR3 length: 13 amino acids. Germline V gives CDR1 LNHDA, CDR2 SQIVND (reference sequence). V was shortened by 5 bases and J by 6 bases, with 14 bases between the two germline ends.

The rearrangement uses TRBV19 and TRBJ2-2; TRBD1 aligns across 9 bases. Trimming at V came to 4 bases and at J to 5 bases, leaving 8 bases not matched to a gene. This CDR3 comprises 16 residues. Germline CDR1 reads LNHDA; CDR2 reads SQIVND (reference sequence). CDR3 amino acids: CASSNYGQGRTGELFF. CDR3 sequence (DNA): TGTGCCAGTAGTAACTACGGACAGGGGAGGACCGGGGAGCTGTTTTTT.

The chain carries TRBV27 and TRBJ1-2; weak D call: TRBD1 (5 bases). V dropped 2 bases and J dropped 6 bases, with 7 bases sitting between them. CDR1 is MNHEY, CDR2 SMNVEV, per germline (reference sequence). The length of the CDR3 is 12 residues. The CDR3 DNA sequence: TGTGCCAGCAGTTTAAAAGGGGATGGCTACACCTTC. This translates into CASSLKGDGYTF.

This chain connects TRBV6-1 to TRBJ2-1; the match to TRBD2 covers 11 bases. The germline gives CDR1 MNHNS, CDR2 SASEGT. This CDR3 contains 15 residues. V lost 4 bases and J lost 5; bases outside the gene matches: 4. CDR3 in DNA: TGTGCCAGCAGTGCGACTAGCGGGATGGACAATGAGCAGTTCTTC. Translated: CASSATSGMDNEQFF.

The V gene is TRBV6-1, the J gene TRBJ2-3; TRBD1 might be the D (5 bases). V dropped 2 bases and J dropped 6 bases, with 9 bases sitting between them. This CDR3 is built from 13 residues. Per germline, CDR1 MNHNS and CDR2 SASEGT. The CDR3 DNA reads TGTGCCAGCAGTGAAATTAGGGGTGATACGCAGTATTTT. This translates into CASSEIRGDTQYF.

This clone was seen just once. J is TRBJ2-1 and V is TRBV6-5; D is possibly TRBD2 (5 bases). Trimming cost V 7 bases and J 6 bases, with 10 bases left between them. The CDR3 length is 12 residues. CDR1 MNHEY and CDR2 SVGAGI come from the germline V gene. DNA for the CDR3: TGTGCCAGCAACGACTACTCCAATGAGCAGTTCTTC. It specifies CASNDYSNEQFF.

The chain carries TRBV7-2 and TRBJ2-7; D might be TRBD1 (6 bases). Per germline, CDR1 SGHTA and CDR2 FQGNSA. V was pared by 4 bases and J by 4 bases, with 11 bases between. The CDR3 runs 13 residues. In nucleotides, the CDR3 is TGTGCCAGCAGCTGGACAGCGATTTACGAGCAGTACTTC. Translation gives CASSWTAIYEQYF.

DNA for the CDR3: TGTGCCAGCAGACCAGAACTAGCGAGACACAATGAGCAGTTCTTC. This gives the protein CASRPELARHNEQFF. This chain links TRBV6-1 with TRBJ2-1; 7 nucleotides align to TRBD2. Unmatched junction bases numbered 10, after V lost 6 bases and J lost 5 bases. The CDR3 length is 15 residues. Germline V CDR1 and CDR2: MNHNS, SASEGT.